This T cell receptor (beta chain) was obtained from a study of CD8 T cells in Susac syndrome. RNA was extracted with the RNeasy kit, and a quantity of roughly 0.5 to 1 ug was reverse transcribed using random hexamers. TCRdb independently ran MiXCR on the immunoSEQ multiplex PCR reads; one entry per CDR3 protein. Of some 150,000 distinct CDR3 sequences listed, 85% to 95% are singletons. The junction had 5 bases not matched to a gene; V was cut back by 4 bases and J by 14 bases. The CDR3 is 11 amino acids. From germline, CDR1 is SEHNR and CDR2 FQNEAQ (reference sequence). V usage is TRBV7-9 and J usage is TRBJ2-1; TRBD1 matches 7 bases. Sequencing was done on a sample of CD8+ T cells from PBMCs. The clonotype was recovered from a human donor with multiple sclerosis. The CDR3 is CASSSRDSEFF. Written as DNA, the CDR3 is TGTGCCAGCAGCTCCCGGGACAGTGAGTTCTTC.